The 7 T cell receptor beta chains in this list originate from one sample, sequenced in a study of blood T cell repertoires in COVID-19. Some clones are missing from TCRdb's copy, which holds only in-frame ones; the method was immunoSEQ multiplex PCR. This table has about 37,000 clones, about 90% appearing once. The sequenced sample was peripheral blood. The origin of the receptors is a woman of 80 years or more with acute or convalescent COVID-19.

V is TRBV10-3 and J is TRBJ1-5, with D uncertain. V was cut by 0 bases and J by 6 bases, with 3 bases left in between. Germline lookup yields CDR1 ENHRY and CDR2 SYGVKD. This CDR3 has 12 amino acids. DNA for the CDR3: TGTGCCATCAGTGAGTCGAGTCAGCCCCAGCATTTT. It translates to CAISESSQPQHF.

A single count supports this clone. In DNA, the CDR3 is TGTGCCAGCAGCATAGACAGGGGGATCGCCTACGAGCAGTACTTC. Protein: CASSIDRGIAYEQYF. V is TRBV7-3 and J is TRBJ2-7; 9 bases agree with TRBD1. This CDR3 has 15 residues. Germline V gives CDR1 SGHTA, CDR2 FQGTGA. Trimming cost V 5 bases and J 2 bases; bases outside gene matches: 7.

The CDR3 DNA reads as TGCGCCAGCAGCTCCCAGGGTGACTATGGCTACACCTTC. Its translation is CASSSQGDYGYTF. The chain couples TRBV5-1 to TRBJ1-2; maybe TRBD1 (5 bases). Trimming removed 3 bases from V and 3 bases from J, with 9 bases in between. The CDR3 consists of 13 residues. Germline V gene sequence: CDR1 SGHRS, CDR2 YFSETQ.

This clone occurred once. The chain recombines TRBV11-1 with TRBJ2-1; a weak D match, TRBD2 (6 bases). The CDR3 contains 12 residues. V lost 5 bases and J 6 bases, leaving 8 bases between the germline ends. Germline V gene data show CDR1 as SGHAT and CDR2 as FQDESV (reference sequence). The CDR3 spells CASSQGLNEQFF. The CDR3 DNA reads as TGTGCCAGCAGCCAGGGACTCAATGAGCAGTTCTTC.

This clone was detected only once. The chain uses TRBV14 and TRBJ1-2, with D unclear. V lost 1 base and J 3 bases, leaving 9 bases between the germline ends. The CDR3 is made up of 14 amino acids. Germline V gives CDR1 SGHDN, CDR2 FVKESK. CDR3 coding DNA: TGTGCCAGCAGCCAAGTTGCGGCCTACTATGGCTACACCTTC. Protein product: CASSQVAAYYGYTF. The full variable domain, in which reference TRBV14 and TRBJ1-2 provide the parts outside the CDR3, is EAGVTQFPSHSVIEKGQTVTLRCDPISGHDNLYWYRRVMGKEIKFLLHFVKESKQDESGMPNNRFLAERTGGTYSTLKVQPAELEDSGVYFCASSQVAAYYGYTFGSGTRLTVV.

J is TRBJ1-1 and V is TRBV5-6; 10 positions match TRBD1. Germline values: CDR1 SGHDT, CDR2 YYEEEE. V gave up 2 bases and J gave up 6 bases; unmatched junction bases: 4. CDR3 length: 14 amino acids. The CDR3 DNA is TGTGCCAGCAGCTTCTATGACAGGGGGCCTGAAGCTTTCTTT. Translated, it gives CASSFYDRGPEAFF.

The V call is TRBV3-1 (or the pseudogene TRBV3-2), the J call TRBJ1-1; D gene unclear. The length of the CDR3 is 15 residues. Deletions cut 0 bases from V and 5 bases from J, with 13 bases between. Germline CDR1 LGHDT, CDR2 YNNKEL (reference sequence). CDR3 amino acids: CASSQDITVRTEAFF. CDR3 DNA: TGTGCCAGCAGCCAAGATATAACAGTCCGGACTGAAGCTTTCTTT.